This T cell receptor (beta chain) was identified in a study of shared clonotypes between healthy human individuals. Study findings and constraints: Blood alone was sampled, and tissue repertoires likely differ.

An assay was performed, and its level was deep. Sequencing used immunoSEQ multiplex PCR; TCRdb keeps in-frame clones, though not all of them. Among around 99,000 clones listed, 60% to 70% were seen once. As to this clone: Its antigen is currently unknown.

CD8 memory merged CD45RO+ cells and CCR7-negative CD45RA+ TemRA cells into one population. The V gene lost 6 bases and the J gene lost 5 bases, with 13 bases spanning the gap. This CDR3 comprises 13 residues. Germline V gene sequence: CDR1 LNHDA, CDR2 SQIVND (reference sequence). This receptor was identified in a man between 25 and 39 years old in good health. The chain recombines TRBV19 with TRBJ2-5; tentatively, D is TRBD2 (5 bases). Material: memory CD8+ T cells sorted from blood. Subset reported: CD45RO+ cells pooled with CCR7-negative TemRA cells. CDR3 protein: CASRRALFETQYF. The CDR3 DNA sequence: TGTGCCAGTAGGAGGGCACTTTTCGAGACCCAGTACTTC.